The 3 T cell receptor beta chains reported below all come from one sample, sequenced in a study of early T cells in non-severe SARS-CoV-2 infection. TCRdb passed the 5' RACE reads through MiXCR, listing each CDR3 protein once. This table has under 95,000 distinct CDR3 sequences, approximately 12% appearing once. The sample was whole blood. The source is an adult who was a healthcare worker with PCR-confirmed SARS-CoV-2 infection or an uninfected control (not recorded which).

The chain uses TRBV19 and TRBJ2-3; no clear D. This CDR3 region has 10 residues. Germline V gene lookup returns CDR1 LNHDA and CDR2 SQIVND (reference sequence). The V and J ends lost 7 bases and 10 bases respectively, with 9 bases between them. The CDR3 is CASTRQAQYF. In DNA, the CDR3 is TGTGCCAGTACCCGTCAGGCGCAGTATTTT.

This clonotype was seen repeatedly, ten times or more. J is TRBJ2-7 and V is TRBV6-2 or TRBV6-3, with 7 bases that match TRBD2. CDR3 length: 14 residues. Trimming removed 4 bases from V and 2 bases from J; junction bases left unmatched: 5. Germline lookup yields CDR1 MNHEY and CDR2 SVGEGT. CDR3 protein: CASSWDYPPYEQYF. The CDR3, as DNA: TGTGCCAGCAGTTGGGACTATCCTCCCTACGAGCAGTACTTC.

As regards this clonotype: It may be a read error: a sequence one base away is much more abundant. The gene calls are TRBV29-1 and TRBJ2-7, with 9 bases fitting TRBD1. The CDR3 spans 13 residues. V lost 7 bases to trimming and J lost 5 bases; unmatched junction nucleotides: 9. CDR1 is SQVTM, CDR2 ANQGSEA, per germline. In DNA, the CDR3 is TGCAGCGCAGGGACAGGGCATACCCACGAGCAGTACTTC. This sequence encodes CSAGTGHTHEQYF.